A selection of T cell receptor beta chains follows, all from one sample in a study of blood T cell repertoires in COVID-19. TCRdb keeps only in-frame clones here, not all; method: immunoSEQ multiplex PCR. The repertoire holds just over 25,000 clones, with 90% as singletons. Sequencing used peripheral blood. Receptors originate from a man in his 70s with acute or convalescent COVID-19. Both conserved end residues are part of each CDR3. A D gene is named only where the DNA matches it firmly. Not all rows give a size; the values are once, few, many and, for expanded clones, a class.

TRBV7-6	TRBD1	TRBJ2-7	.	CASSLEGAADNEQYF	TGTGCCAGCAGCTTAGAGGGGGCGGCGGACAACGAGCAGTACTTC
TRBV6-4	TRBD1	TRBJ1-2	.	CASRTGLFYGYTF	TGTGCCAGCCGGACAGGACTATTCTATGGCTACACCTTC
TRBV6-2/TRBV6-3	TRBD1	TRBJ2-7	.	CASSYRDRKYF	TGTGCCAGCAGTTACCGGGACAGGAAGTACTTC
TRBV3-1/TRBV3-2	TRBD1	TRBJ1-1	.	CASSLPGGNTEAFF	TGTGCCAGCAGCCTCCCAGGGGGTAACACTGAAGCTTTCTTT
TRBV4-1	.	TRBJ1-5	.	CASSQGQYNQPQHF	TGCGCCAGCAGCCAAGGACAATACAATCAGCCCCAGCATTTT
TRBV29-1	TRBD1	TRBJ1-2	.	CSVDQGATNYGYTF	TGCAGCGTTGACCAGGGGGCGACTAACTATGGCTACACCTTC
TRBV4-3	.	TRBJ1-2	.	CASSQNRGLWGYTF	TGCGCCAGCAGCCAGAATCGGGGTCTGTGGGGCTACACCTTC
TRBV5-1	TRBD2	TRBJ2-5	.	CASSTGGQETQYF	TGCGCCAGCAGCACGGGAGGCCAAGAGACCCAGTACTTC
TRBV5-1	TRBD2	TRBJ2-1	.	CASSLLATSSYNEQFF	TGCGCCAGCAGCTTACTAGCGACAAGCTCCTACAATGAGCAGTTCTTC
TRBV2	TRBD1	TRBJ1-2	.	CASGGTGLEGYTF	TGTGCCAGTGGGGGGACAGGCCTAGAAGGCTACACCTTC
TRBV21-1	.	TRBJ1-1	.	CASSSPNTNTEAFF	TGTGCCAGCAGCTCTCCGAACACGAACACTGAAGCTTTCTTT
TRBV3-1/TRBV3-2	TRBD2	TRBJ2-7	.	CASSPGVAGGGTYEQYF	TGTGCCAGCAGCCCCGGAGTAGCGGGAGGCGGAACCTACGAGCAGTACTTC
TRBV24-1	.	TRBJ1-4	.	CATSDRTEGEQLFF	TGTGCCACCAGTGACCGGACCGAGGGGGAGCAACTGTTTTTT
TRBV7-3	.	TRBJ1-1	.	CASSFTRGTEAFF	TGTGCCAGCAGCTTTACCAGGGGCACTGAAGCTTTCTTT
TRBV9	TRBD1	TRBJ1-4	.	CASSDITGGDEKLFF	TGTGCCAGCAGCGACATTACAGGGGGCGATGAAAAACTGTTTTTT
TRBV4-3	TRBD2	TRBJ2-7	.	CASSQVAGDREQYF	TGCGCCAGCAGCCAAGTAGCGGGAGACCGCGAGCAGTACTTC
TRBV18	.	TRBJ1-6	.	CASSPSGTRNSPLHF	TGTGCCAGCTCACCCTCGGGGACTAGGAATTCACCCCTCCACTTT
TRBV5-6	.	TRBJ1-6	.	CASSLYSGHSPLHF	TGTGCCAGCAGCTTGTACAGTGGCCATTCACCCCTCCACTTT
TRBV3-1/TRBV3-2	TRBD2	TRBJ2-7	.	CASSQETSELSYEQYF	TGTGCCAGCAGCCAAGAGACTAGCGAGCTATCCTACGAGCAGTACTTC
TRBV9	.	TRBJ2-5	medium-sized	CPRRGGGGPQETQYF	TGCCCCCGCCGCGGAGGGGGGGGGCCCCAAGAGACCCAGTACTTC
TRBV19	.	TRBJ1-5	.	CASSPLVNQPQHF	TGTGCCAGTAGCCCGCTAGTCAATCAGCCCCAGCATTTT
TRBV27	TRBD1	TRBJ1-6	.	CASSLSGKGRGHNSPLHF	TGTGCCAGCAGTTTATCGGGGAAGGGCAGGGGGCATAATTCACCCCTCCACTTT
TRBV9	.	TRBJ2-6	.	CASSVAKKADSGANVLTF	TGTGCCAGCAGCGTAGCTAAGAAGGCGGACTCTGGGGCCAACGTCCTGACTTTC
TRBV2	TRBD2	TRBJ2-5	.	CASIAREGETQYF	TGTGCCAGCATAGCTAGGGAGGGAGAGACCCAGTACTTC
TRBV5-6	.	TRBJ1-6	.	CASRPGLNASPLHF	TGTGCCAGCAGACCGGGACTTAACGCATCACCCCTCCACTTT
TRBV5-1	TRBD2	TRBJ2-3	few	CASNTPGLAGISTDTQYF	TGCGCCAGCAACACCCCGGGACTAGCGGGGATTAGCACAGATACGCAGTATTTT
TRBV19	.	TRBJ1-1	.	CASSVDRNLEAFF	TGTGCCAGTAGTGTCGACAGGAACCTTGAAGCTTTCTTT
TRBV5-6	TRBD2	TRBJ2-1	.	CASSLGTSGRSDEQFF	TGTGCCAGCAGCCTGGGGACTAGCGGGAGGAGCGATGAGCAGTTCTTC
TRBV28	.	TRBJ2-3	.	CASSLDSGRDTQYF	TGTGCCAGCAGTTTAGATAGCGGAAGGGATACGCAGTATTTT
TRBV19	TRBD2	TRBJ2-2	.	CASSTSGANTGELFF	TGTGCCAGTAGTACTAGCGGGGCGAACACCGGGGAGCTGTTTTTT
TRBV28	.	TRBJ1-2	.	CASSEAVLANYGYTF	TGTGCCAGCAGTGAGGCCGTGTTAGCTAACTATGGCTACACCTTC
TRBV7-6	.	TRBJ2-1	.	CASSPNPDSYNEQFF	TGTGCCAGCAGCCCCAACCCAGACAGTTACAATGAGCAGTTCTTC
TRBV18	.	TRBJ2-1	.	CASSPPIRGDYNEQFF	TGTGCCAGCTCACCACCGATCAGGGGGGACTACAATGAGCAGTTCTTC
TRBV28	.	TRBJ2-7	.	CASRTQRERYEQYF	TGTGCCAGCAGAACTCAGAGGGAACGCTACGAGCAGTACTTC
TRBV7-3	TRBD1	TRBJ2-1	.	CASSLQVGGVWNEQFF	TGTGCCAGCAGCTTACAAGTAGGGGGCGTTTGGAATGAGCAGTTCTTC
TRBV5-1	.	TRBJ2-2	.	CASSLESTANTGELFF	TGCGCCAGCAGCTTGGAATCGACAGCCAACACCGGGGAGCTGTTTTTT
TRBV7-2	.	TRBJ2-2	.	CASSLAGRAIGELFF	TGTGCCAGCAGCTTAGCAGGGAGAGCCATCGGGGAGCTGTTTTTT
TRBV9	.	TRBJ1-1	once	CASSAQGDSEAFF	TGTGCCAGCAGCGCACAGGGTGACTCTGAAGCTTTCTTT
TRBV7-9	.	TRBJ1-1	.	CASSARDGRGATEAFF	TGTGCCAGCAGCGCCAGGGACGGTCGCGGGGCGACTGAAGCTTTCTTT